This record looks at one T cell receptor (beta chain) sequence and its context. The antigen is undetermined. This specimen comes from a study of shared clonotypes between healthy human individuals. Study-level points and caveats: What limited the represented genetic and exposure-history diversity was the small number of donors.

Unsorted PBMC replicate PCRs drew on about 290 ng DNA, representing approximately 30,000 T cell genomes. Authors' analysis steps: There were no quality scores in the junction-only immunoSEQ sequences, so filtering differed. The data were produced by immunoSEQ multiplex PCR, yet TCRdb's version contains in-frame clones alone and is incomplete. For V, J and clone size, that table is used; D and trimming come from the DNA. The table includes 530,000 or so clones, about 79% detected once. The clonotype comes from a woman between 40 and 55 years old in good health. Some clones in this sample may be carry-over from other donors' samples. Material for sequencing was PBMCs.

The DNA for the CDR3 is TGTGCCAGCCGGGGTAGCGGGACTACCGGGGAGCTGTTTTTT. It translates to CASRGSGTTGELFF. The chain is built from TRBV28 and TRBJ2-2; 8 bases align to TRBD2. This CDR3 comprises 14 residues. Unmatched junction bases numbered 7, after V lost 8 bases and J lost 5 bases. CDR1 MDHEN and CDR2 SYDVKM come from the germline V gene.